The entry below describes one T cell receptor (beta chain). This clonotype turned up a few times. Its specific antigen is unknown. Base-call qualities are not available, and no considerably larger clone is one nucleotide away. Systemically healthy Caucasian individuals from Russia, 35 to 50 in total and aged roughly 6 to 100 years, were included as donors. About 10 milliliters of peripheral blood were drawn from each donor into EDTA-treated Vacutainer tubes. Ficoll-Paque density-gradient centrifugation was used to isolate PBMCs, with at least 6 million per sample. Total RNA was extracted from PBMCs with Trizol reagent, with at least 5.5 micrograms obtained per sample. Naive CD45RAhigh/CD27high T cell percentages were measured by flow cytometry on a PBMC aliquot from every donor. The data were taken from a study of blood T cells in healthy people across ages (dated by TCRdb to 2014 to 2015). Background on the whole study: In model experiments, template switching captured roughly one uniquely barcoded TCR beta cDNA molecule for every two T cells. Age-related changes in TCR beta repertoire diversity were measured in the study by deep sequencing normalized with unique cDNA molecular identifiers. The donors were divided into four age groups: young (average around 16 years), middle-aged (approximately 39), aged (around 59) and long-lived (roughly 88). To avoid experimental bias, donors of different ages were randomly spread across the sequencing lanes. The study analyzed two additional independent replicas of 1 million unique cDNA reads from the same blood draw for two donors, one aged 18 to 30 and one aged 80 or older. What the work shows at the level of the full study, not this receptor alone: As age increased, observed TCR beta diversity per million T cells dropped in a roughly linear way, and a significant reduction was already evident by age roughly 36. Compared with the aged group, the long-lived group had more naive CD4+ T cells, fewer expanded clones and increased TCR diversity, suggesting age selection. Because profiling used bulk unsorted PBMCs, naive and antigen-experienced compartments could not be compared conclusively. Estimates of total diversity based on one million sequenced T cells were considered lower bounds and underestimates. There was a strong correlation between observed TCR beta diversity and the percentage of naive T cells measured by flow cytometry. Because donor CMV infection status was unknown, age-related changes in expanded clonotypes were potentially confounded.

The germline V gene (reference sequence) supplies CDR1 MNHEY and CDR2 SMNVEV. V is reduced by 8 bases and J by 14 bases, leaving a spacing of 18 bases between them. The CDR3 goes from the cysteine to the phenylalanine over 12 residues. The DNA shown is the 36-base CDR3, in frame from base 1. Receptor amplification or capture employed 5' RACE. Instrument on record: Illumina HiSeq 2500. A second PCR of about 6 to 11 cycles was performed with a sample-barcoded 5' primer and a J-beta primer mix. Each TCR beta cDNA molecule received a unique molecular identifier from a template-switch 5' adaptor carrying 12 random nucleotides. At least 3 million CDR3-containing paired-end reads were obtained from each sample. First-strand cDNA was synthesized from all RNA with the Mint cDNA synthesis kit, primed by a TRBC-specific oligonucleotide. Following uracil-DNA glycosylase treatment, a first 18-cycle PCR with universal primers M1SS and BC2_uni_R was performed on all cDNA. From the authors' description of their analysis: Each sample was normalized by randomly selecting 1 million high-quality reads, each carrying a distinct molecular identifier. Instead of being binned into consensus sequences, reads with shared molecular identifiers were discarded. MiTCR, with a Q25 quality threshold and the strictest error-elimination algorithm, was used for CDR3 identification, clonotype clustering and error correction. Lower-bound total TCR beta diversity was estimated with a nonparametric unseen species model using Euler transformation. Through fastp at Q25 and MiXCR, TCRdb rebuilt clones from the public reads, retaining in-frame beta chains. Every distinct CDR3 protein forms one entry, paired with its most common genes and DNA. It is TCRdb's table, rather than the study itself, that gives the V and J calls and clone size. The sample table shows 630,000 or so distinct CDR3 sequences, and approximately 30% are seen once. Roughly 14% of the sample comes from the top ten.

This TCR was recovered from a woman of 80 years or more in good health. Donor details come from another sample of the same person, matched by shared clones. Sequenced: blood. Recombination joined TRBV27 with TRBJ1-4, with TRBD1 perhaps the D gene, on 5 matching bases. The CDR3 region reads CASHEGSEELFF. The nucleotides read TGTGCCAGCCATGAGGGGTCCGAAGAGCTGTTTTTT.